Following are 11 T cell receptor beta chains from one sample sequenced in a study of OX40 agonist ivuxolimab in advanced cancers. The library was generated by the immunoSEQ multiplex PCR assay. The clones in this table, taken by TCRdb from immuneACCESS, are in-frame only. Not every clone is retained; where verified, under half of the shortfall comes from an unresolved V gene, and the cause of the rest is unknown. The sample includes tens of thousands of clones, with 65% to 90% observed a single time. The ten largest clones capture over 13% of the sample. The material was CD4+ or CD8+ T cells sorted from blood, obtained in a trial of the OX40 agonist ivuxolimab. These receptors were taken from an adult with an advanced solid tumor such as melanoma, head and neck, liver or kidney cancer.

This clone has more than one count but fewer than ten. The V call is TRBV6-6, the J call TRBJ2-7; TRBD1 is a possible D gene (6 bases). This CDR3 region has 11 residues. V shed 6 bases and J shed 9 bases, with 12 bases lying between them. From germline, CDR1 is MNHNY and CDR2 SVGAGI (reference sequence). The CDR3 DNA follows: TGTGCCAGCAGGACACAGGGTTGGCAGTACTTC. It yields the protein CASRTQGWQYF.

The CDR3 coding sequence is TGTGCCAGCAGCTTCGGGCGAAACTATGGCTACACCTTC. It encodes CASSFGRNYGYTF. The chain is built from TRBV7-9 and TRBJ1-2, with D hard to call. This CDR3 is 13 amino acids long. Germline-derived CDR1 and CDR2 are SEHNR and FQNEAQ (reference sequence). With 3 bases removed from V and 2 bases from J, the gap between germline ends came to 7 bases.

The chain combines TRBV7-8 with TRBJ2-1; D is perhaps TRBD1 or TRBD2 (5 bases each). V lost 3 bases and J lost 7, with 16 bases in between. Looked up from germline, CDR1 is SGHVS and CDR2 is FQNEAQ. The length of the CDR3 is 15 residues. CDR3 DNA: TGTGCCAGCAGCTTTAATGTGGCCTGGGGGAATGAGCAGTTCTTC. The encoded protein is CASSFNVAWGNEQFF. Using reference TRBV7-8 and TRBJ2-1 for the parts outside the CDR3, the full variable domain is GAGVSQSPRYKVAKRGQDVALRCDPISGHVSLFWYQQALGQGPEFLTYFQNEAQLDKSGLPSDRFFAERPEGSVSTLKIQRTQQEDSAVYLCASSFNVAWGNEQFFGPGTRLTVL.

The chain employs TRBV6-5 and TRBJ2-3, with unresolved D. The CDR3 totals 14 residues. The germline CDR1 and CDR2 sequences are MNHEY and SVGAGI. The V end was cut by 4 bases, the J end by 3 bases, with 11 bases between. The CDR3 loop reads CASSSELPTDTQYF. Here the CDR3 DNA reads TGTGCCAGCAGTTCTGAGCTCCCGACAGATACGCAGTATTTT.

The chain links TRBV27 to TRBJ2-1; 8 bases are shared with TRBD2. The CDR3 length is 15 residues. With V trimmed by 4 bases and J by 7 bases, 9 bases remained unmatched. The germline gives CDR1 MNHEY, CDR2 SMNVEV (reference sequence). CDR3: CASSSGLATINEQFF. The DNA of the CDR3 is TGTGCCAGCAGTTCTGGACTAGCCACTATTAATGAGCAGTTCTTC.

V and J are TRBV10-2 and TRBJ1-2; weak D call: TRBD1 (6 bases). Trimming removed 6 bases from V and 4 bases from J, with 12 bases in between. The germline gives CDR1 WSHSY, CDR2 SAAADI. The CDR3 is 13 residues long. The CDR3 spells CASRLTGAYGYTF. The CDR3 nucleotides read TGCGCCAGCAGGTTGACAGGAGCCTATGGCTACACCTTC.

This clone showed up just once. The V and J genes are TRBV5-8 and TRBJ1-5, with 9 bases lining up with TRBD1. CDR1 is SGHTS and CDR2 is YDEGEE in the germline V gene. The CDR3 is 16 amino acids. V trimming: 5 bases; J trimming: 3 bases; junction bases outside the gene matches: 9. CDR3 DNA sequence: TGTGCCAGCAGGTACCGGGACAGGGTGAACAATCAGCCCCAGCATTTT. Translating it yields CASRYRDRVNNQPQHF.

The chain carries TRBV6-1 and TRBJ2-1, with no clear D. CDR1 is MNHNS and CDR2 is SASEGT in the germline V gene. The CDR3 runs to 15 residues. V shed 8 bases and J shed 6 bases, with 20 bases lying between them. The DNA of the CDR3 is TGTGCCAGCTCCGACGGCCGCTTGGGCCGCAATGAGCAGTTCTTC. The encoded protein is CASSDGRLGRNEQFF.

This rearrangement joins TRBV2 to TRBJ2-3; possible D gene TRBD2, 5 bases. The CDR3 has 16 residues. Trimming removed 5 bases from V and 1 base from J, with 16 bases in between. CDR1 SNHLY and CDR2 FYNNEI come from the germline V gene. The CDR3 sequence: CASSHRPPRGTDTQYF. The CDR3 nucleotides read TGTGCCAGCAGTCACCGGCCGCCGAGGGGCACAGATACGCAGTATTTT. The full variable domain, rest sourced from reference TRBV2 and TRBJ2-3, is EPEVTQTPSHQVTQMGQEVILRCVPISNHLYFYWYRQILGQKVEFLVSFYNNEISEKSEIFDDQFSVERPDGSNFTLKIRSTKLEDSAMYFCASSHRPPRGTDTQYFGPGTRLTVL.

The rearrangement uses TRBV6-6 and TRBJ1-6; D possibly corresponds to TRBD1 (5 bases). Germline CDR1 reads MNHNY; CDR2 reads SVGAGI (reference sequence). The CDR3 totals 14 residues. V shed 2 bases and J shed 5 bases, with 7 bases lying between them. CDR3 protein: CASSYTGDNSPLHF. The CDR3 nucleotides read TGTGCCAGCAGTTACACAGGTGATAATTCACCCCTCCACTTT.

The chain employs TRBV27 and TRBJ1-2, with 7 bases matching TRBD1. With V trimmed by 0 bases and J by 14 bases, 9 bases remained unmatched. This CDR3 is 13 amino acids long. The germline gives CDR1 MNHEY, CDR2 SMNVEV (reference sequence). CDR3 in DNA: TGTGCCAGCAGTTTATCACAAGACAGGGCCCGAACCTTC. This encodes CASSLSQDRARTF.